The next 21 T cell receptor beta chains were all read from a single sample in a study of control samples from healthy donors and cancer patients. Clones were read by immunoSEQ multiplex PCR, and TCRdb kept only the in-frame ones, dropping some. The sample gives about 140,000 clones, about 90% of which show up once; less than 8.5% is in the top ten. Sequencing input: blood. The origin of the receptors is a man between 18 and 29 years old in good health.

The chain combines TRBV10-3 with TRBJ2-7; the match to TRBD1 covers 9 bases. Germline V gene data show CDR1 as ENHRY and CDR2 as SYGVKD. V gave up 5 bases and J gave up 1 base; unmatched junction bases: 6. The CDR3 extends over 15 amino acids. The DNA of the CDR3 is TGTGCCATCAGTTCCTCCGGGACAGGGTCCTACGAGCAGTACTTC. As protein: CAISSSGTGSYEQYF.

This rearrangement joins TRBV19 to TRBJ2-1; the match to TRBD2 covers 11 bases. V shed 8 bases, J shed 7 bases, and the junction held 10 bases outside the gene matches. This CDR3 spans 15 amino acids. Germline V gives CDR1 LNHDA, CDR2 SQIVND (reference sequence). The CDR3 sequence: CASCGLAGGLNEQFF. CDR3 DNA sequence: TGTGCCAGTTGCGGGCTAGCGGGGGGCCTTAATGAGCAGTTCTTC.

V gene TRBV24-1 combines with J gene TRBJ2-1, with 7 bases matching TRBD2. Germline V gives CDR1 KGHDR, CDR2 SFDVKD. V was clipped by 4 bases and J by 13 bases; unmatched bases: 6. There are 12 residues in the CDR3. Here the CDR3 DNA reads TGTGCCACCAGTGAACCCGGACTAGGCCAGTTCTTC. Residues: CATSEPGLGQFF.

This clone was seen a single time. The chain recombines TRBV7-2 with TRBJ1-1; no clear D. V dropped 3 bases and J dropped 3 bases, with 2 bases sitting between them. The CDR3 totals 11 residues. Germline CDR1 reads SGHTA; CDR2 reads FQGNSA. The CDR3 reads CASSFHTEAFF. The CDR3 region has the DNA TGTGCCAGCAGCTTCCACACTGAAGCTTTCTTT.

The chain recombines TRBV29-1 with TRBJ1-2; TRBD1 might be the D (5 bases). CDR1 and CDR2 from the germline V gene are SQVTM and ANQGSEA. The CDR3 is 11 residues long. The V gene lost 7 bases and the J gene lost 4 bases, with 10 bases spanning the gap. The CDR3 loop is CSAGDLYGYTF. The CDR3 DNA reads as TGCAGCGCCGGGGACCTCTATGGCTACACCTTC.

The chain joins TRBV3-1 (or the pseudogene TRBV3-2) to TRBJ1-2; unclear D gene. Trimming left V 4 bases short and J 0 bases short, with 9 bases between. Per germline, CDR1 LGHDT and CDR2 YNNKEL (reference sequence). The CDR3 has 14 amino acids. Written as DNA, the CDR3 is TGTGCCAGCAGCCCAGGACGGACTAACTATGGCTACACCTTC. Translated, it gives CASSPGRTNYGYTF.

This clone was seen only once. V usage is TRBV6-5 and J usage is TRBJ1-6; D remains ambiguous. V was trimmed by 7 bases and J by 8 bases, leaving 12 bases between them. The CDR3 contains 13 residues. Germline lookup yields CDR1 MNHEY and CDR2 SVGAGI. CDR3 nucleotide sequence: TGTGCCAGCAAGGAAATCGTAGATTCACCCCTCCACTTT. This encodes CASKEIVDSPLHF.

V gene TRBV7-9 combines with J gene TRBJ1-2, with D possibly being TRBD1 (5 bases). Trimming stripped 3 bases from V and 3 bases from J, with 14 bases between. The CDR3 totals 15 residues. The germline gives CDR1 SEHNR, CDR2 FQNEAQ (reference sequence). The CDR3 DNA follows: TGTGCCAGCAGCTTCAGAACGGGGGGAGACTATGGCTACACCTTC. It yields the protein CASSFRTGGDYGYTF.

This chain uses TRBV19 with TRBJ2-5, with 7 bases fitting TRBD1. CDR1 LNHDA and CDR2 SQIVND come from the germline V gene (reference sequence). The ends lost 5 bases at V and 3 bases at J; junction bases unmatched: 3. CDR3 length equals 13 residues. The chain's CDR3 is CASSHDREETQYF. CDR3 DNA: TGTGCCAGTAGTCATGACAGGGAAGAGACCCAGTACTTC.

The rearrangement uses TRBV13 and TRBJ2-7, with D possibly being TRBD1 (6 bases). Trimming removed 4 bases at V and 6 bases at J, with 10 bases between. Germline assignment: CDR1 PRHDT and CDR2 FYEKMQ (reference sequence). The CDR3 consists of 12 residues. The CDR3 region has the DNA TGTGCCAGCAGCTCCAGGGGTTTCGAGCAGTACTTC. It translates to CASSSRGFEQYF.

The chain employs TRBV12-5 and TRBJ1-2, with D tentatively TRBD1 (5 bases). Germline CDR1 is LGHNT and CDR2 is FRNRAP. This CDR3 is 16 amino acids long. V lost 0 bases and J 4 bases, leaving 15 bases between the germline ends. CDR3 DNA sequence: TGTGCTAGTGGTTTGGTACTCTCAGGGATAACCTATGGCTACACCTTC. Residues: CASGLVLSGITYGYTF.

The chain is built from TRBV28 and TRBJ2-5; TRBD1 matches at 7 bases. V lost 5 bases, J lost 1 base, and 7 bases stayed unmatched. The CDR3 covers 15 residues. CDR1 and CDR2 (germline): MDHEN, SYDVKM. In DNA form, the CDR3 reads TGTGCCAGCAGTCGTACAGGGGTCCGCCAAGAGACCCAGTACTTC. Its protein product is CASSRTGVRQETQYF.

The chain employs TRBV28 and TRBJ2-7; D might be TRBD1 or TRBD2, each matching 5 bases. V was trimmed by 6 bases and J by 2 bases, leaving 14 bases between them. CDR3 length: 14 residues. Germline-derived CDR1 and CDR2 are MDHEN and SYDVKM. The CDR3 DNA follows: TGTGCCAGCAGCTCACTAGGGGCAACCTACGAGCAGTACTTC. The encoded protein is CASSSLGATYEQYF. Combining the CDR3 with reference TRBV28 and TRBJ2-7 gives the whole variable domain DVKVTQSSRYLVKRTGEKVFLECVQDMDHENMFWYRQDPGLGLRLIYFSYDVKMKEKGDIPEGYSVSREKKERFSLILESASTNQTSMYLCASSSLGATYEQYFGPGTRLTVT.

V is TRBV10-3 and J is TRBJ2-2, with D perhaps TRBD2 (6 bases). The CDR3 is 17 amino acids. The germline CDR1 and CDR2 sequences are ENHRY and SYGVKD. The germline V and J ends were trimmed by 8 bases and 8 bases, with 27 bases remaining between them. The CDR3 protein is CAIRGIGGVSGTGELFF. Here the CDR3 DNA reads TGTGCCATCCGCGGCATCGGGGGTGTGTCGGGGACGGGGGAGCTGTTTTTT.

In DNA, the CDR3 is TGTGCCAGCAGCTTAGAGGCAGGGGGCAACAATCAGCCCCAGCATTTT. Translation gives CASSLEAGGNNQPQHF. The chain links TRBV7-6 to TRBJ1-5; 8 bases match TRBD1. Germline CDR1 and CDR2: SGHVS and FNYEAQ. Unmatched junction bases numbered 5, after V lost 1 base and J lost 3 bases. This CDR3 has 16 amino acids.

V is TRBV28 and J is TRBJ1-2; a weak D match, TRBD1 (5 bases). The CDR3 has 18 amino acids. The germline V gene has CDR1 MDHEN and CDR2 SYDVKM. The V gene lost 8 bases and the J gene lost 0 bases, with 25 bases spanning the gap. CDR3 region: CASRGISRGTDANYGYTF. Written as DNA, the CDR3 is TGTGCCAGCCGTGGGATTTCCCGCGGGACGGATGCTAACTATGGCTACACCTTC.

CDR3 region: CASTRLHGEDEQYF. CDR3 in DNA: TGTGCCAGTACGCGACTCCACGGTGAGGACGAGCAGTACTTC. V is TRBV19 and J is TRBJ2-7; D is ambiguous. CDR3 length: 14 residues. Germline CDR1 LNHDA, CDR2 SQIVND (reference sequence). V lost 7 bases, J lost 5 bases, and 18 bases lay in between.

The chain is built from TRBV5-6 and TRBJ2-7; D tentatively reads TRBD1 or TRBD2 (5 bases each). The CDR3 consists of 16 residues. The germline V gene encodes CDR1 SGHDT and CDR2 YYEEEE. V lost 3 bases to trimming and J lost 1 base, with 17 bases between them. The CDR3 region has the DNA TGTGCCAGCAGCTGGAAGGGGACCCTACTATCCTACGAGCAGTACTTC. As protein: CASSWKGTLLSYEQYF.

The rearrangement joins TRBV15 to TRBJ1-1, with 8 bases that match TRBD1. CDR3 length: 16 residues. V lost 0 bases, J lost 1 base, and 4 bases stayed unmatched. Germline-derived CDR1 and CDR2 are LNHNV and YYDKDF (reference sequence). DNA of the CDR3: TGTGCCACCAGCAGAGAACAGGGGGTTACGAACACTGAAGCTTTCTTT. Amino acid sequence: CATSREQGVTNTEAFF.

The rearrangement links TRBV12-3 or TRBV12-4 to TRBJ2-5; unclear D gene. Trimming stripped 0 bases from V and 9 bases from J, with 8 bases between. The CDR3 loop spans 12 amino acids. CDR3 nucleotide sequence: TGTGCCAGCAGTTTAGCGGCCCGGGCCCAGTACTTC. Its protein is CASSLAARAQYF.

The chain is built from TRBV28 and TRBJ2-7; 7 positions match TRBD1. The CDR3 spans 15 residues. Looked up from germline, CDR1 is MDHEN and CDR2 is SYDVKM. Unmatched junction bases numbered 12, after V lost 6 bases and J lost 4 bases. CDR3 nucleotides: TGTGCCAGCAGGGGAACGACAGGGTTGGCGTACGAGCAGTACTTC. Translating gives CASRGTTGLAYEQYF.